Described below is a single TCR beta chain sequence and its context. This clonotype was counted between two and nine times. Its antigen specificity is not known. No base-level quality is on record; no much larger clone is a single base apart. The library was built by means of PCR. The instrument given in TCRdb is Illumina HiSeq 2500. To normalize quantification of the TCRbeta repertoire, the TCR libraries were built with molecular barcoding that relied on unique molecular identifiers. TCRdb trimmed the raw reads at Q25, called clones with MiXCR and kept productive beta chains. Each CDR3 protein appears once, grouped with its most common genes and DNA. The table for this sample lists under 150,000 distinct CDR3 sequences; 8.5% to 10% of them were counted only once. The ten biggest clones cover about 25% of the sample. This sample's treatment or condition label indicates: allogeneic hematopoietic cell transplantation with graft depleted of TCRalphabeta T cells and CD19 B cells. Transplant recipients were children who received TCRalphabeta/CD19-depleted allogeneic hematopoietic cell grafts.

This specimen comes from a study of T-cell reconstitution after alpha-beta-depleted transplantation in children (dated by TCRdb to the mid-2010s). About the study as a whole: Using TCR repertoire profiling, the study followed T-cell immune reconstitution in a quantitative way in children after TCRalphabeta/CD19-depleted allogeneic hematopoietic cell transplantation.

CDR1 and CDR2, looked up from the germline V gene, are MDHEN and SYDVKM. Including the terminal cysteine and phenylalanine, the CDR3 comprises 17 residues. The only DNA kept is the CDR3, 51 bases in frame from the first base. V is cut back by 7 bases and J by 4 bases, with 15 bases in the junction unmatched. Study-level results and caveats: The frequencies of hyperexpanded clones fell over the following months, and after one year, T-cell counts and TCRbeta diversity were mostly attributed to newly produced T cells. Apparently early alphabetaT-cell count recovery about two months after transplant reportedly relied on only several hundred rapidly expanded clones derived from non-depleted graft cells. In some patients, high TCRbeta diversity at day 60 was attributed to recipient T cells and intrathymic progenitors that had survived conditioning.

Sequenced here: PBMCs, mostly from graft donor cells, sampled 180 days after TCRalphabeta/CD19-depleted stem cell transplant. This sequence uses TRBV28 and TRBJ2-7; the central 11 bases match TRBD1. This clonotype was sampled from a girl under three years old who had a stem cell transplant for combined immunodeficiency, so the T cells may come from the graft donor. DNA sequence: TGTGCCAGCATCACCCGTCAGAACCGGGACAGGGGGTACGAGCAGTACTTC. Translated, it reads CASITRQNRDRGYEQYF.